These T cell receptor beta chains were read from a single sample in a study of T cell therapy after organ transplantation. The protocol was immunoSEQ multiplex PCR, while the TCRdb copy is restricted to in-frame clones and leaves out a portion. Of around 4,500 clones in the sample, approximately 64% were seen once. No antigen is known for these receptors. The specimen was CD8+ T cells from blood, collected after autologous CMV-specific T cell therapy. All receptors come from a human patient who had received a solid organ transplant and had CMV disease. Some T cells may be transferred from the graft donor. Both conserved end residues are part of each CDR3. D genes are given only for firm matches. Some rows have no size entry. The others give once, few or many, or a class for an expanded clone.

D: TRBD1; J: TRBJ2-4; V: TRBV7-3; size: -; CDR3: CASSLGTGNIQYF; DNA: TGTGCCAGCAGCTTAGGGACAGGGAACATTCAGTACTTC
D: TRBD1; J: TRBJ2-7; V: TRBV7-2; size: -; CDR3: CASSAPRDRDHEQYF; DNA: TGTGCCAGCAGCGCCCCCCGGGACAGGGACCACGAGCAGTACTTC
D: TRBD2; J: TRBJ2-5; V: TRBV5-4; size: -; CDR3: CASSPGLAGVETQYF; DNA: TGTGCCAGCAGCCCGGGACTAGCGGGGGTAGAGACCCAGTACTTC
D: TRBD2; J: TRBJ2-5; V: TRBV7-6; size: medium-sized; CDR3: CASSLQAGVETQYF; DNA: TGTGCCAGCAGCTTACAAGCGGGGGTGGAGACCCAGTACTTC
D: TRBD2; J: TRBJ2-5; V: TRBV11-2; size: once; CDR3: CASSLAGGPVETQYF; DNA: TGTGCCAGCAGCTTAGCGGGAGGGCCGGTAGAGACCCAGTACTTC
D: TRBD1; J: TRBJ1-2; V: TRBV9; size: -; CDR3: CASSTGDRGRIGYTF; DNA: TGTGCCAGCAGCACTGGGGACAGGGGAAGGATTGGCTACACCTTC
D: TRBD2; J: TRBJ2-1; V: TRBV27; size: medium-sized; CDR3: CASRLAGGPFNEQFF; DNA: TGTGCCAGCAGGTTAGCGGGAGGGCCGTTCAATGAGCAGTTCTTC
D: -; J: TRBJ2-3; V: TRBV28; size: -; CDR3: CASSQTPRWSTPPDTQYF; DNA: TGTGCCAGCAGCCAAACTCCGAGGTGGTCAACCCCCCCAGATACGCAGTATTTT
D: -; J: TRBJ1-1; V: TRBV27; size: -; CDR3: CASWGGKMDEAFF; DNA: TGTGCCAGTTGGGGGGGGAAGATGGATGAAGCTTTCTTT
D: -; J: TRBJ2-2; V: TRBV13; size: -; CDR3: CASSLDRGGTGELFF; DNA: TGTGCCAGCAGCTTAGATCGGGGAGGCACCGGGGAGCTGTTTTTT
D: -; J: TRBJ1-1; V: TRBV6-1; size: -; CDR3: CASSDDGNTEAFF; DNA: TGTGCCAGCAGTGATGACGGGAACACTGAAGCTTTCTTT
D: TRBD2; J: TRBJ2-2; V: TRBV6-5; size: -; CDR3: CASSLRLAEAGELFF; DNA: TGTGCCAGCAGTCTCCGACTAGCGGAGGCCGGGGAGCTGTTTTTT
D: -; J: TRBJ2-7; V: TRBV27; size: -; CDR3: CASSLRTEDRTYEQYF; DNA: TGTGCCAGCAGTTTACGGACGGAAGATAGGACCTACGAGCAGTACTTC
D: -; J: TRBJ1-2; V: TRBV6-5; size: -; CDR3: CASRGDGYTF; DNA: TGTGCCAGCAGGGGGGATGGCTACACCTTC
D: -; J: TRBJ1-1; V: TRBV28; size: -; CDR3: CASSFRRSTEAFF; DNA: TGTGCCAGCAGTTTCCGACGGAGCACTGAAGCTTTCTTT
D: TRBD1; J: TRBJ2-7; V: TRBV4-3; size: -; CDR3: CASSQVLGTGSYEQYF; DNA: TGCGCCAGCAGCCAAGTACTTGGGACAGGGTCCTACGAGCAGTACTTC
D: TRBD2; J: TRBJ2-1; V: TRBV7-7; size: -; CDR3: CASSRGLAGGPGNEQFF; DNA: TGTGCCAGCAGCAGGGGACTAGCGGGGGGGCCGGGTAATGAGCAGTTCTTC
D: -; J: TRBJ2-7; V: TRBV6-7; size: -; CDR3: CASSYSNVNEQYF; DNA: TGTGCCAGCAGTTACTCGAACGTGAATGAGCAGTACTTC
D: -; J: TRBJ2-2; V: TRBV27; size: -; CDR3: CASSPNTGELFF; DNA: TGTGCCAGCAGCCCAAACACCGGGGAGCTGTTTTTT
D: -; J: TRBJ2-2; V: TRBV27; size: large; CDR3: CASSFYYGTANTGELFF; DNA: TGTGCCAGCAGTTTTTACTACGGTACCGCGAACACCGGGGAGCTGTTTTTT